This is a list of T cell receptor beta chains from one sample in a study of T cells expressing NK-cell markers. TCRdb re-called the 5' RACE reads and gives one entry per CDR3 protein, without DNA. The listing records about half a million distinct CDR3 sequences. The sequenced sample was blood T cells: a sorted CD56 or NKG2C T cell subset, CD4+ or CD8+ T cells, or bulk PBMC T cells (not recorded which). Source of these receptors: a woman between 50 and 59 years old in good health. The CDR3 runs from the conserved cysteine through the conserved F or W.

CDR3aa	j_gene	len	v_gene
CASSLAIRDEDTDTQYF	TRBJ2-3	17	TRBV5-1
CASSEQGSNQPQHF	TRBJ1-5	14	TRBV19
CSASSFRQDGYGYTF	TRBJ1-2	15	TRBV20-1
CASSFFEGALHF	TRBJ1-6	12	TRBV12-3/TRBV12-4
CASSQGQVQETQYF	TRBJ2-5	14	TRBV5-1
CASSQGLGTQETQYF	TRBJ2-5	15	TRBV27
CASSPEGARGEKLFF	TRBJ1-4	15	TRBV12-3/TRBV12-4
CASSLEGSGNRQEYF	TRBJ2-3	15	TRBV5-1
CATSRDLQGVTEAFF	TRBJ1-1	15	TRBV15
CASTLTGANVLTF	TRBJ2-6	13	TRBV7-9
CASSLKGSVGLQTDTQYF	TRBJ2-3	18	TRBV27
CASSPFEGRQEQYF	TRBJ2-7	14	TRBV11-2
CASSDRATDTQYF	TRBJ2-3	13	TRBV4-1
CASRGTSTYEQYF	TRBJ2-7	13	TRBV6-2/TRBV6-3
CASSPLSGQETQYF	TRBJ2-5	14	TRBV18
CASNEQGAVTGELFF	TRBJ2-2	15	TRBV6-1
CASSQRGMPGTDTQYF	TRBJ2-3	16	TRBV3-1
CATSSGALTDTQYF	TRBJ2-3	14	TRBV24-1
CSVREGPVGELFF	TRBJ2-2	13	TRBV29-1
CSARTRQGATDTQYF	TRBJ2-3	15	TRBV20-1
CASSQDAGRLVNTEAFF	TRBJ1-1	17	TRBV4-1
CASSAISAVGQYF	TRBJ2-7	13	TRBV11-2
CASSGLANNEQFF	TRBJ2-1	13	TRBV6-5
CASSPQTSGRTDTQYF	TRBJ2-3	16	TRBV5-1
CASSPQFHYGYTF	TRBJ1-2	13	TRBV6-5
CASSEQGEQFF	TRBJ2-1	11	TRBV5-1
CASSIGTLDEAFF	TRBJ1-1	13	TRBV5-1
CSASWVRSGTQYF	TRBJ2-5	13	TRBV20-1
CASSPTLAGGPKSTGELFF	TRBJ2-2	19	TRBV7-9